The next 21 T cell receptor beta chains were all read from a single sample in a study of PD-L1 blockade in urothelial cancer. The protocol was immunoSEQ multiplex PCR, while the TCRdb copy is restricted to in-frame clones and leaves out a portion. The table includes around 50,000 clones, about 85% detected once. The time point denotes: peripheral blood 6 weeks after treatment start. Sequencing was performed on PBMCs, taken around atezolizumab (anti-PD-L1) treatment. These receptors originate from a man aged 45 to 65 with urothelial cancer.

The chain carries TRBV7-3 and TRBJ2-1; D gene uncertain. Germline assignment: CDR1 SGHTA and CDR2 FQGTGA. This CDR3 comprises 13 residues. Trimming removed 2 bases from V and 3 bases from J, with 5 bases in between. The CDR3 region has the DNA TGTGCCAGCAGCTTAGACTTCTACAATGAGCAGTTCTTC. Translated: CASSLDFYNEQFF.

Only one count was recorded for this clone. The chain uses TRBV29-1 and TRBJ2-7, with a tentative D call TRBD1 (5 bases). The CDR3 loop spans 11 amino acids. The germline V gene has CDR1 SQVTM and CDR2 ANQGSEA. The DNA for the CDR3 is TGCAGGGTGAAGGGGAACTACGAGCAGTACTTC. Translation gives CRVKGNYEQYF.

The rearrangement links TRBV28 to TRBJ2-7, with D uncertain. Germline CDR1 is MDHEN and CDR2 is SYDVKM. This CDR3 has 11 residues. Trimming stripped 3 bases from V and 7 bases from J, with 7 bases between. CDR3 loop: CASSFNYEQYF. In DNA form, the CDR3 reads TGTGCCAGCAGTTTTAACTATGAGCAGTACTTC.

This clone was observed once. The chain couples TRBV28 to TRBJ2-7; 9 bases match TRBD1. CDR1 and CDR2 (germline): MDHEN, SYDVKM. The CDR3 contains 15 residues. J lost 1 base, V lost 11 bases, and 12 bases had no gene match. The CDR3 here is CASKRPGQGSYEQYF. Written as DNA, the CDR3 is TGTGCCTCAAAAAGGCCGGGACAGGGATCCTACGAGCAGTACTTC.

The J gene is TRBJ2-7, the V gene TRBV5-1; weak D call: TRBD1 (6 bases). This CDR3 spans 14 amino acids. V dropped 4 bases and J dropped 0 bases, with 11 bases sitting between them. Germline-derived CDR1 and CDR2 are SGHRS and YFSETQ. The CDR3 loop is CASSGQGPSYEQYF. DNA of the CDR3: TGCGCCAGCAGCGGGCAGGGGCCCTCCTACGAGCAGTACTTC.

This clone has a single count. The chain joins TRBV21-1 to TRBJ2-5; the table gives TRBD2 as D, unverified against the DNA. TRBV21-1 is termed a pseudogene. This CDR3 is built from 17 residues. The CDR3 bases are TGTGCCAGCAGCAAAAGGTGGGGACTAGCGGGCCAAGAGACCCAGTACTTC. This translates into CASSKRWGLAGQETQYF.

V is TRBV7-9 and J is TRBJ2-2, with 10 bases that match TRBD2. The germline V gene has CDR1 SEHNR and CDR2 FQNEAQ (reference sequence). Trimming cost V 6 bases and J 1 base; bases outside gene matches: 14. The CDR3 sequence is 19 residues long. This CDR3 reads CASSVLAGALPLNTGELFF. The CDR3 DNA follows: TGTGCCAGCAGTGTTCTAGCGGGGGCCTTACCCTTGAACACCGGGGAGCTGTTTTTT. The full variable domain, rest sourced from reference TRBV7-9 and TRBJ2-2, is DTGVSQNPRHKITKRGQNVTFRCDPISEHNRLYWYRQTLGQGPEFLTYFQNEAQLEKSRLLSDRFSAERPKGSFSTLEIQRTEQGDSAMYLCASSVLAGALPLNTGELFFGEGSRLTVL.

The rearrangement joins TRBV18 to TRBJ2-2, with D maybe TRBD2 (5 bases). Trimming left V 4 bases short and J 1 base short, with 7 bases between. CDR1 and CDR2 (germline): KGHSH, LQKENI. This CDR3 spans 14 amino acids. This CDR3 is CASSLGLNTGELFF. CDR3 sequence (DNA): TGTGCCAGCTCACTTGGACTGAACACCGGGGAGCTGTTTTTT.

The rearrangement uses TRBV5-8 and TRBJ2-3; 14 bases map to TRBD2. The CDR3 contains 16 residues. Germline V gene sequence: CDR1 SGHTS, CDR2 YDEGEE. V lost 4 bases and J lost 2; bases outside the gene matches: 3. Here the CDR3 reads CASSQGLAGDTDTQYF. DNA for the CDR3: TGTGCCAGCAGCCAGGGACTAGCGGGGGACACAGATACGCAGTATTTT.

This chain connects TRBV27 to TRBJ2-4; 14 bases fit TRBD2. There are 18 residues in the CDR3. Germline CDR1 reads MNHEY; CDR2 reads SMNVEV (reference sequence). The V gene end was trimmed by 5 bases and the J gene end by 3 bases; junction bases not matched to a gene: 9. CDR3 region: CASSRSPGLAGVKNIQYF. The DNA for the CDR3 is TGTGCCAGCAGTCGCTCGCCGGGACTAGCGGGAGTCAAAAACATTCAGTACTTC.

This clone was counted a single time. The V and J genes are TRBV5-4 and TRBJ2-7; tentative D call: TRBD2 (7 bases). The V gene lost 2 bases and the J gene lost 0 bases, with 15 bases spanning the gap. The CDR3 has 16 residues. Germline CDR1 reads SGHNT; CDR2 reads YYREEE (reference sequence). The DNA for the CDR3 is TGTGCCAGCAGCTTTAGGCGGCGGGGGCCCTCCTACGAGCAGTACTTC. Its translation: CASSFRRRGPSYEQYF.

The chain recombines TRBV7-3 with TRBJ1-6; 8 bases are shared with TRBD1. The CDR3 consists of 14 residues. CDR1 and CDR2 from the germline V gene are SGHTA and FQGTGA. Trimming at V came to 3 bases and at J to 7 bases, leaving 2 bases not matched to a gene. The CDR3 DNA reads TGTGCCAGCAGCTTGCAGGGGGCGAATTCACCCCTCCACTTT. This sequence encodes CASSLQGANSPLHF. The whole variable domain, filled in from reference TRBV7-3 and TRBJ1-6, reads GAGVSQTPSNKVTEKGKYVELRCDPISGHTALYWYRQSLGQGPEFLIYFQGTGAADDSGLPNDRFFAVRPEGSVSTLKIQRTERGDSAVYLCASSLQGANSPLHFGNGTRLTVT.

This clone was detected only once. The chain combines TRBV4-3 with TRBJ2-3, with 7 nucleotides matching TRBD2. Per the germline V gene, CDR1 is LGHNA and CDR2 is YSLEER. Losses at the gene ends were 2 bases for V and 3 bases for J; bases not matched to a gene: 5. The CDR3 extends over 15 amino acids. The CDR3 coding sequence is TGCGCCAGCAGCCAATCTAGCGGATCAACAGATACGCAGTATTTT. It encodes CASSQSSGSTDTQYF.

The CDR3 loop is CASSPNPAIPNYGYTF. The CDR3 DNA follows: TGTGCCAGCAGCCCTAATCCCGCCATACCTAACTATGGCTACACCTTC. The rearrangement joins TRBV2 to TRBJ1-2; D call uncertain. Trimming pared 6 bases from V and 0 bases from J, leaving 17 bases between. In germline, CDR1 is SNHLY, CDR2 FYNNEI. The CDR3 has 16 amino acids.

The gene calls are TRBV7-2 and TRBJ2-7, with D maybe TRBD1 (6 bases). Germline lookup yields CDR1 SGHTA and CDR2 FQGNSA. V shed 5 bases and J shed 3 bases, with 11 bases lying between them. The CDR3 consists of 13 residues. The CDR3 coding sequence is TGTGCCAGCAGCCCGGGACATAACTACGAGCAGTACTTC. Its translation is CASSPGHNYEQYF.

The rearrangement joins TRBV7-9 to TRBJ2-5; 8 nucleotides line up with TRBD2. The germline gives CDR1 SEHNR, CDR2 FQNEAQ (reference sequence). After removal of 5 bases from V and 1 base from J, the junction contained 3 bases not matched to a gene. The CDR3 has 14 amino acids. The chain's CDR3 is CASSPGGTQETQYF. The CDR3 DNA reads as TGTGCCAGCAGCCCGGGGGGGACCCAAGAGACCCAGTACTTC.

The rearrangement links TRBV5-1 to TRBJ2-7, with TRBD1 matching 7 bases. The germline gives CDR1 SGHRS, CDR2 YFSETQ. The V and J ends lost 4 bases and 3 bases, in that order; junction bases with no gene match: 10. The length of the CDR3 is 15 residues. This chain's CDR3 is CASSPETGFVYEQYF. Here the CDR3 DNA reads TGCGCCAGCAGCCCGGAGACAGGGTTTGTCTACGAGCAGTACTTC.

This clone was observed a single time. This CDR3 reads CASSPRDRGHYNEQFF. The DNA for the CDR3 is TGTGCCAGCAGCCCACGGGACAGGGGACACTACAATGAGCAGTTCTTC. The chain uses TRBV7-2 and TRBJ2-1; 10 bases are a match to TRBD1. The CDR3 contains 16 residues. Germline V CDR1 and CDR2: SGHTA, FQGNSA. V trimming: 5 bases; J trimming: 3 bases; junction bases outside the gene matches: 7.

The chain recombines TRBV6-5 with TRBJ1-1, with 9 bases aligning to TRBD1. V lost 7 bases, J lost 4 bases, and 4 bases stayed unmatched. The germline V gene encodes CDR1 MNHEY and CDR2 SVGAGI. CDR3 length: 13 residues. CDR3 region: CASTGTGLTEAFF. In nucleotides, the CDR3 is TGTGCCAGCACTGGGACAGGGCTCACTGAAGCTTTCTTT.

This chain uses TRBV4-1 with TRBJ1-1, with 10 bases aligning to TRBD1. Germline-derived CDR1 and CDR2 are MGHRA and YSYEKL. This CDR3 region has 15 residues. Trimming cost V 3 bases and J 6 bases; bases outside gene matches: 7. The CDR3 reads CASSQAGGQGPEAFF. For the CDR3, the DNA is TGCGCCAGCAGCCAGGCGGGGGGACAGGGGCCTGAAGCTTTCTTT.

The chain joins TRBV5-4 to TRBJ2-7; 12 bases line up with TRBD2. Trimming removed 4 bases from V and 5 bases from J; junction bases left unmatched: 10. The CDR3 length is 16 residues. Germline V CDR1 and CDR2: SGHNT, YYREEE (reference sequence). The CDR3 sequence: CASSKVPSGGAHEQYF. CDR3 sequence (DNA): TGTGCCAGCAGCAAGGTCCCTAGCGGGGGGGCTCACGAGCAGTACTTC.